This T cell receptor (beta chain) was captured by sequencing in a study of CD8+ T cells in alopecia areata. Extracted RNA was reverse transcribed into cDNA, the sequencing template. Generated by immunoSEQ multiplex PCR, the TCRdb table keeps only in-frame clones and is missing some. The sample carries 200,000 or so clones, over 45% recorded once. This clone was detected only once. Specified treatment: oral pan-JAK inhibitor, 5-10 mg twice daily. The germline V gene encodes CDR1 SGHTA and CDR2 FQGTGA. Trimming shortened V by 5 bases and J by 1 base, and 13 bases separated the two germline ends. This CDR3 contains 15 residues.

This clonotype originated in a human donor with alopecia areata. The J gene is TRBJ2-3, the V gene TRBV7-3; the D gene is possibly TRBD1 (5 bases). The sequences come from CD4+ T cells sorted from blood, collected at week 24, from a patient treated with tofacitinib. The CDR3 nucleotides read TGTGCCAGCAGCCCACAATGGGGCGGCACAGATACGCAGTATTTT. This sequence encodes CASSPQWGGTDTQYF. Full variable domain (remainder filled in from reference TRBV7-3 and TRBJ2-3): GAGVSQTPSNKVTEKGKYVELRCDPISGHTALYWYRQSLGQGPEFLIYFQGTGAADDSGLPNDRFFAVRPEGSVSTLKIQRTERGDSAVYLCASSPQWGGTDTQYFGPGTRLTVL.